These T cell receptor beta chains were read from a single sample in a study of shared clonotypes between healthy human individuals. Some clones are missing from TCRdb's copy, which holds only in-frame ones; the method was immunoSEQ multiplex PCR. The sample has 2 million to 2.5 million clones; 80% to 95% are singletons. The material sequenced was naive CD4+ T cells from PBMCs. These receptors were taken from a man aged 18-30 years in good health. Some clones in this sample may be carry-over from other donors' samples. CDR3s include the opening cysteine and the closing phenylalanine or tryptophan. D genes are given only for firm matches. Not all rows give a size; the values are once, few, many and, for expanded clones, a class.

clone_size: NA; j_call: TRBJ2-1; v_call: TRBV21-1; d_call: NA; cdr3_aa: CASSGKFCSDEQFF; cdr3_nt: TGTGCCAGCTCAGGGAAATTTTGTTCCGATGAGCAGTTCTTC
clone_size: NA; j_call: TRBJ2-7; v_call: TRBV5-8; d_call: NA; cdr3_aa: CASSQGYEQYF; cdr3_nt: TGTGCCAGCAGTCAGGGCTACGAGCAGTACTTC
clone_size: NA; j_call: TRBJ1-1; v_call: TRBV10-3; d_call: TRBD1; cdr3_aa: CAISGTGGLMNTEAFF; cdr3_nt: TGTGCCATCAGTGGGACAGGGGGCCTGATGAACACTGAAGCTTTCTTT
clone_size: NA; j_call: TRBJ1-2; v_call: TRBV18; d_call: TRBD1; cdr3_aa: CASSPVTGEDGYGYTF; cdr3_nt: TGTGCCAGCTCACCGGTAACAGGGGAAGATGGCTATGGCTACACCTTC
clone_size: NA; j_call: TRBJ1-1; v_call: TRBV18; d_call: NA; cdr3_aa: CASSPVLGFFTEAFF; cdr3_nt: TGTGCCAGCTCCCCCGTTCTGGGCTTCTTCACTGAAGCTTTCTTT
clone_size: NA; j_call: TRBJ1-1; v_call: TRBV28; d_call: NA; cdr3_aa: CASSAGQRMNTEAFF; cdr3_nt: TGTGCCAGCAGTGCCGGACAGCGGATGAACACTGAAGCTTTCTTT
clone_size: NA; j_call: TRBJ1-2; v_call: TRBV7-3; d_call: TRBD1; cdr3_aa: CASSPNRGGGYTF; cdr3_nt: TGTGCCAGCAGCCCAAACAGGGGTGGTGGCTACACCTTC
clone_size: NA; j_call: TRBJ1-4; v_call: TRBV2; d_call: NA; cdr3_aa: CASSRTETNEKLFF; cdr3_nt: TGTGCCAGCTCAAGGACAGAAACTAATGAAAAACTGTTTTTT
clone_size: NA; j_call: TRBJ1-5; v_call: TRBV28; d_call: NA; cdr3_aa: CASKVRSDSNQPQHF; cdr3_nt: TGTGCCAGCAAAGTCCGGAGTGATAGCAATCAGCCCCAGCATTTT
clone_size: NA; j_call: TRBJ2-7; v_call: TRBV5-1; d_call: NA; cdr3_aa: CASSLGPSDSYEQYF; cdr3_nt: TGCGCCAGCAGCTTGGGCCCTAGCGACTCCTACGAGCAGTACTTC
clone_size: NA; j_call: TRBJ1-1; v_call: TRBV2; d_call: NA; cdr3_aa: CASSGFQGTEAFF; cdr3_nt: TGTGCCAGCAGTGGATTTCAGGGAACTGAAGCTTTCTTT
clone_size: NA; j_call: TRBJ1-5; v_call: TRBV19; d_call: TRBD1; cdr3_aa: CASSATGATDNQPQHF; cdr3_nt: TGTGCCAGTAGTGCGACAGGGGCCACTGATAATCAGCCCCAGCATTTT
clone_size: once; j_call: TRBJ2-1; v_call: TRBV5-1; d_call: NA; cdr3_aa: CASRPGPDQYNEQFF; cdr3_nt: TGCGCCAGCCGACCAGGGCCGGACCAATACAATGAGCAGTTCTTC
clone_size: NA; j_call: TRBJ1-1; v_call: TRBV7-3; d_call: TRBD1; cdr3_aa: CASSLNGQASPEAFF; cdr3_nt: TGTGCCAGCAGCTTAAACGGACAGGCAAGCCCTGAAGCTTTCTTT
clone_size: NA; j_call: TRBJ2-3; v_call: TRBV2; d_call: NA; cdr3_aa: CASSITSGGLSTDTQYF; cdr3_nt: TGTGCCAGCAGTATTACCTCCGGGGGGCTAAGCACAGATACGCAGTATTTT
clone_size: NA; j_call: TRBJ2-3; v_call: TRBV5-1; d_call: TRBD1; cdr3_aa: CASREQTGGTDTQYF; cdr3_nt: TGCGCCAGCAGAGAGCAGACAGGGGGCACAGATACGCAGTATTTT
clone_size: NA; j_call: TRBJ2-7; v_call: TRBV2; d_call: NA; cdr3_aa: CASRNKGGGTFYYEQYF; cdr3_nt: TGTGCCAGCAGGAATAAGGGCGGAGGGACTTTTTACTACGAGCAGTACTTC
clone_size: NA; j_call: TRBJ1-2; v_call: TRBV27; d_call: TRBD1; cdr3_aa: CASSLGTGNGYTF; cdr3_nt: TGTGCCAGCAGTTTAGGGACAGGGAATGGCTACACCTTC
clone_size: NA; j_call: TRBJ1-5; v_call: TRBV5-1; d_call: NA; cdr3_aa: CASSLEGYSNQPQHF; cdr3_nt: TGCGCCAGCAGCTTGGAAGGCTATAGCAATCAGCCCCAGCATTTT
clone_size: NA; j_call: TRBJ2-7; v_call: TRBV19; d_call: TRBD1; cdr3_aa: CASSKGARDTYEQYF; cdr3_nt: TGTGCCAGTAGTAAGGGGGCCAGGGACACCTACGAGCAGTACTTC
clone_size: NA; j_call: TRBJ2-5; v_call: TRBV28; d_call: TRBD2; cdr3_aa: CASSWTSGRGVETQYF; cdr3_nt: TGTGCCAGCAGTTGGACTAGCGGGAGAGGTGTGGAGACCCAGTACTTC
clone_size: NA; j_call: TRBJ2-1; v_call: TRBV27; d_call: TRBD2; cdr3_aa: CASSIMTSGRLSYNEQFF; cdr3_nt: TGTGCCAGCAGTATAATGACTAGCGGGAGGCTTTCCTACAATGAGCAGTTCTTC
clone_size: NA; j_call: TRBJ2-7; v_call: TRBV27; d_call: NA; cdr3_aa: CASSRSDRYEQYF; cdr3_nt: TGTGCCAGCAGCCGATCGGACAGATACGAGCAGTACTTC
clone_size: NA; j_call: TRBJ2-2; v_call: TRBV5-1; d_call: TRBD2; cdr3_aa: CASSFSAGGRSTGELFF; cdr3_nt: TGCGCCAGCAGCTTTTCAGCGGGAGGTCGTAGCACCGGGGAGCTGTTTTTT
clone_size: once; j_call: TRBJ2-2; v_call: TRBV29-1; d_call: NA; cdr3_aa: CSVEYGTNTGELFF; cdr3_nt: TGCAGCGTGGAGTACGGGACAAACACCGGGGAGCTGTTTTTT
clone_size: NA; j_call: TRBJ2-1; v_call: TRBV7-8; d_call: TRBD2; cdr3_aa: CASSSVGGGREQFF; cdr3_nt: TGTGCCAGCAGCTCAGTGGGGGGAGGGCGTGAGCAGTTCTTC
clone_size: once; j_call: TRBJ2-7; v_call: TRBV27; d_call: NA; cdr3_aa: CASSDSGLSYEQYF; cdr3_nt: TGTGCCAGCAGTGATAGCGGCCTCTCCTACGAGCAGTACTTC
clone_size: NA; j_call: TRBJ2-1; v_call: TRBV27; d_call: TRBD2; cdr3_aa: CASRFGTSGSEQFF; cdr3_nt: TGTGCCAGCCGTTTCGGGACTAGCGGGAGTGAGCAGTTCTTC